This entry features one TCR beta chain sequence. Its antigen remains unidentified. This CDR3 has 15 residues. After removal of 4 bases from V and 10 bases from J, the junction contained 9 bases not matched to a gene. CDR1 is MGHDK and CDR2 is SYGVNS in the germline V gene. Any patient presenting with uncontrolled infection, other autoimmune disease, pregnancy or lactation was left out. Diagnosing involved the use of clinical symptoms, serum thyroxine and TRAb, thyroid ultrasound and orbital computed tomography. TCR beta CDR3 regions were amplified from RNA transcripts. Primed by the HTBI set, a first-round RT-PCR was run on the TCR CDR3. One entry per CDR3 protein results from TCRdb running MiXCR on the multiplex PCR reads. The data contain about 52,000 distinct CDR3 sequences, 48% of them singletons. The record originates from a study of T cells in Graves' hyperthyroidism and ophthalmopathy. General study results and limits: Blood held most thyroid clonotypes expanded above 0.001 frequency.

Material: blood. This TCR came from a woman between 45 and 60 years old with Graves' ophthalmopathy. The chain carries TRBV25-1 and TRBJ2-1, with 11 bases fitting TRBD2. The CDR3 loop is CASSARVSGRAEQFF. The CDR3 coding sequence is TGTGCCAGCAGTGCTAGGGTTAGCGGGAGGGCAGAGCAGTTCTTC.